What follows is one T cell receptor (beta chain) and its context. Its antigen is unidentified. This entry comes from a study of T-cell memory formation after mild COVID-19. Findings and caveats of the study: Day 15 to 85 contractors were CD4/CD8 balanced; later expanders leaned CD4+.

The 5'RACE method, run with constant-segment primers, produced TCR alpha and TCR beta cDNA libraries (carrying sample barcodes and UMIs). One entry per CDR3 protein, called by TCRdb with MiXCR from the 5' RACE reads. The sample records around 250,000 distinct CDR3 sequences, 15% being singletons. Sequencing input: PBMCs or a T cell subset sorted from them (not recorded which). The receptor was isolated from an adult woman who had mild COVID-19 (a few samples of this study predate the infection). Cell type and time point are not known.

The CDR3 DNA reads as TGTGCCAGCAGCTTGGGAAGCGGGGGAGGAACAGATACGCAGTATTTT. The encoded protein is CASSLGSGGGTDTQYF. V and J are TRBV7-2 and TRBJ2-3; 8 positions agree with TRBD2. With V trimmed by 3 bases and J by 3 bases, 8 bases remained unmatched. The V gene's germline CDR1 is SGHTA and CDR2 FQGNSA. The CDR3 spans 16 residues.